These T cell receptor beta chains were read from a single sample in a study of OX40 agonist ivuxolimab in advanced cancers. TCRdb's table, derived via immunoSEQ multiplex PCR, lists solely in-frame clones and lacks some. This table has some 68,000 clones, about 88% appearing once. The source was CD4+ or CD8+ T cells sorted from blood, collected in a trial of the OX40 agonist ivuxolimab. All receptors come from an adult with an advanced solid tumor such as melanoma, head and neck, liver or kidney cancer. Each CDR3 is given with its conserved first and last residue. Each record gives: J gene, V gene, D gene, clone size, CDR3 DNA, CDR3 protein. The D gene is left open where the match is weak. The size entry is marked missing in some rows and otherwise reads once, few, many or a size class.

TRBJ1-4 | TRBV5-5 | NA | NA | TGTGCCAGCAGCTTGCTATCCGAACCTAATGAAAAACTGTTTTTT | CASSLLSEPNEKLFF
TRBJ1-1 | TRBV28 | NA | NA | TGTGCCAGCAGTTTGGCAGGCCACCTGGCCACTACGTTCCGGACTGAAGCTTTCTTT | CASSLAGHLATTFRTEAFF
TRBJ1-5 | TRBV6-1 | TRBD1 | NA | TGTGCCAGCAGTGATATGAGGGGACAGGGAAGACAGCCCCAGCATTTT | CASSDMRGQGRQPQHF
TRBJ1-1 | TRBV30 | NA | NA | TGTGCCTGGAGTGTACAAATGAACACTGAAGCTTTCTTT | CAWSVQMNTEAFF
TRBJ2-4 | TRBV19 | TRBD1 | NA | TGTGCCAGTAGTATAGTTGGGTCGACAGGGGGCAACATTCAGTACTTC | CASSIVGSTGGNIQYF
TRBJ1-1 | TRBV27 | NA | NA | TGTGCCAGCAGACGTGTGGGGACGAACACTGAAGCTTTCTTT | CASRRVGTNTEAFF
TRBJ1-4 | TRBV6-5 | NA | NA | TGTGCCAGCGGATCAGGGCTCAAGGGGGAAAAACTGTTTTTT | CASGSGLKGEKLFF
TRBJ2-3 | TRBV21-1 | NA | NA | TGTGCCAGCAGCAAAGCGATGGAGAGGGGCACAGATACGCAGTATTTT | CASSKAMERGTDTQYF
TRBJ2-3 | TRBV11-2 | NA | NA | TGTGCCAGCAGCGGAGTGGGGGCAGATACGCAGTATTTT | CASSGVGADTQYF
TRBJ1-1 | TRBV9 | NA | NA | TGTGCCAGCAGCGTAGGCCCCTCTGGGACTGAAGCTTTCTTT | CASSVGPSGTEAFF
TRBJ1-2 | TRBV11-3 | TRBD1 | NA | TGTGCCAGCAGCATGGGGACAGGGTATGGCTACACCTTC | CASSMGTGYGYTF
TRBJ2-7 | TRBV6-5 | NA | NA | TGTGCCAGCAGTTATGGCGGATCGAACTACGAGCAGTACTTC | CASSYGGSNYEQYF
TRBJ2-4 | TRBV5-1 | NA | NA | TGCGCCAGCAGCTCTACTGCGGGGGCAAACATTCAGTACTTC | CASSSTAGANIQYF
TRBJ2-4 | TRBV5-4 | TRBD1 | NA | TGTGCCAGCAGCTTTCTACCGGGACAGGGTAGGAACATTCAGTACTTC | CASSFLPGQGRNIQYF
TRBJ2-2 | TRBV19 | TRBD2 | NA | TGTGCCAGTAGGACTAGCGGGGGGATCAACACCGGGGAGCTGTTTTTT | CASRTSGGINTGELFF
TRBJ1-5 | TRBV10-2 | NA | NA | TGCGCCAGCAGTGCCGACAGGTCTCAGCCCCAGCATTTT | CASSADRSQPQHF
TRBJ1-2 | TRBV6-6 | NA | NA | TGTGCCACCTCAAAGGAAAACTATGGCTACACCTTC | CATSKENYGYTF
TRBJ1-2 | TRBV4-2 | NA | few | TGTGCCAGCAGCCAAGACAGAGGCAGGGATGGCTACACCTTC | CASSQDRGRDGYTF
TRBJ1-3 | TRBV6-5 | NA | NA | TGTGCCAGCAGTTATATGGCAGTCTCTGGAAACACCATATATTTT | CASSYMAVSGNTIYF
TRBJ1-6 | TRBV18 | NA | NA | TGTGCCAGCTCACGCCAGGACTTCTCCTATAATTCACCCCTCCACTTT | CASSRQDFSYNSPLHF
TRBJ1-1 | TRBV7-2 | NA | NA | TGTGCCAGCAGCTTAGTTGGGGTTTTGGGCACTGAAGCTTTCTTT | CASSLVGVLGTEAFF
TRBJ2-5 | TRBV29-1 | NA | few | TGCAGCGTTGCGGGACTCCCAGAAGAGACCCAGTACTTC | CSVAGLPEETQYF
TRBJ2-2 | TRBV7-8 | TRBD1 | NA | TGTGCCAGCACCTCGACAGGGAAGTCCGGGGAGCTGTTTTTT | CASTSTGKSGELFF
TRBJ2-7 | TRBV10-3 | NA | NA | TGTGCCACTTCGGGAGACCTAGCAGCTGCGCAGTACTTC | CATSGDLAAAQYF
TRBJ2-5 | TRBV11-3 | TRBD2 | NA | TGTGCCAGCAGCTTAGGGGCGGGAGGGCCTGTGGAGACCCAGTACTTC | CASSLGAGGPVETQYF
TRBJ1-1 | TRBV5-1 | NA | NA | TGCGCCAGCCGAGGGGTTGCGAACACTGAAGCTTTCTTT | CASRGVANTEAFF
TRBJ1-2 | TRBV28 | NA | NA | TGTGCCAGCAGTTTAGTAACCGGTGGCTACACCTTC | CASSLVTGGYTF
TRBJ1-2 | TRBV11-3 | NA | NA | TGTGCCAGCAGCTTAGTCGCCAGGGCGGACTATGGCTACACCTTC | CASSLVARADYGYTF
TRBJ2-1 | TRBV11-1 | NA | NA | TGTGCCAGCAGCCCCCGGGACTTCGGGGATGAGCAGTTCTTC | CASSPRDFGDEQFF
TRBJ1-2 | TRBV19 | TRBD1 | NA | TGTGCCAGTAGCAACCTTGGACAGGGAGCTAACTATGGCTACACCTTC | CASSNLGQGANYGYTF
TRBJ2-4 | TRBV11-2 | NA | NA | TGTGCCAGCAGCTTAGGAGGGGAAGGACAGTACTTC | CASSLGGEGQYF
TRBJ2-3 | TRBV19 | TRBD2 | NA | TGTGCCAGTAGTCAGGGAGGGTCCAGGAGTACGCAGTATTTT | CASSQGGSRSTQYF
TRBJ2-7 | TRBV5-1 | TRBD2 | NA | TGCGCCAGCAGCCCCGTGTTAGCGGGAGGGCACGAGCAGTACTTC | CASSPVLAGGHEQYF
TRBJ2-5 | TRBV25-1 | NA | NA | TGTGCCAGCAGTGATGGGGCTCGTGAGACCCAGTACTTC | CASSDGARETQYF
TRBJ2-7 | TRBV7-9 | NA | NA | TGTGCCAGCAGCTTAGCGACCCTCTACGAGCAGTACTTC | CASSLATLYEQYF
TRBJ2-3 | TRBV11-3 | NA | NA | TGTGCCAGCAGCAAGGGGGAACGGGTGAGGGCAGATACGCAGTATTTT | CASSKGERVRADTQYF
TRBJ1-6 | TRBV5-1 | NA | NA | TGCGCCAGCAGCCAAGGGGACACCTATTCACCCCTCCACTTT | CASSQGDTYSPLHF
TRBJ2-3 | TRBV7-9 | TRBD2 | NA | TGTGCCAGCAGCCCTAGCGGAAACACAGATACGCAGTATTTT | CASSPSGNTDTQYF
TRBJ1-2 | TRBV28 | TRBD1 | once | TGTGCCAGCAGTTTACCTCGACAGGGGAAGGACTATGGCTACACCTTC | CASSLPRQGKDYGYTF
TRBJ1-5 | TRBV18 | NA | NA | TGTGCCAGCTCGCGCGAAGTTAATAGCAATCAGCCCCAGCATTTT | CASSREVNSNQPQHF
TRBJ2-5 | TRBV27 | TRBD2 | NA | TGTGCCAGCAGTTCTCCCGGGACTAGCGGGAGAGAGACCCAGTACTTC | CASSSPGTSGRETQYF
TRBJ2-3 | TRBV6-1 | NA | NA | TGTGCCAGCACCCAAAGGTGGGCCACAGATACGCAGTATTTT | CASTQRWATDTQYF
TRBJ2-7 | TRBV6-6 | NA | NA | TGTGCCAGCAGGCCCGTTACAGGGCCTTTCTCCTACGAGCAGTACTTC | CASRPVTGPFSYEQYF
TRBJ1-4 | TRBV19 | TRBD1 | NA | TGTGCCAGTAGCATACAGGACAGGGGAGATGAAAAACTGTTTTTT | CASSIQDRGDEKLFF
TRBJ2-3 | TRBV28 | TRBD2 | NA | TGTGCCAGCAGTTTCAATTTCGCTAGCGGGGGGGCCCGGTTGCAGTATTTT | CASSFNFASGGARLQYF
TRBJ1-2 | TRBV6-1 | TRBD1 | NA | TGTGCCAGCAGTGCCGTTACAGGGGAGGAAGGCTACACCTTC | CASSAVTGEEGYTF
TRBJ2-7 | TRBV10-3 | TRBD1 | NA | TGTGCCATCAGTGTCGGATCCGGGACAGCATACGAGCAGTACTTC | CAISVGSGTAYEQYF
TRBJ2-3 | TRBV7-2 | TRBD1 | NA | TGTGCCAGCAGCTCGGGACAGCCCACAGATACGCAGTATTTT | CASSSGQPTDTQYF
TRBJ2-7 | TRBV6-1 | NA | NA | TGTGCCAGCAGTTCGGGCCAATCCTACGAGCAGTACTTC | CASSSGQSYEQYF